This T cell receptor (beta chain) is from a study of CD4+ T cells in melanoma. Study-wide results and limits: A reported correlation linked neoantigen-specific CD4+ T cells to CD8+, macrophage and B cell function.

Trimming took 5 bases from V and 7 from J; bases not matched to a gene: 7. Germline V gene sequence: CDR1 LNHNV, CDR2 YYDKDF (reference sequence). There are 13 residues in the CDR3. Produced via immunoSEQ multiplex PCR; TCRdb's table is partial and in-frame only. The sample lists thousands of clones; around two thirds were seen once. About this clone: Its antigen is not identified.

This TCR came from a human donor with melanoma. The sequenced sample consisted of cells from a culture (not recorded whether cultured in vitro). The rearrangement joins TRBV15 to TRBJ1-1, with 7 bases matching TRBD1. The chain's CDR3 is CATSGQGDSEAFF. CDR3 coding DNA: TGTGCCACCAGCGGGCAGGGGGACAGTGAAGCTTTCTTT. Filled out from reference TRBV15 and TRBJ1-1, the complete variable domain reads DAMVIQNPRYQVTQFGKPVTLSCSQTLNHNVMYWYQQKSSQAPKLLFHYYDKDFNNEADTPDNFQSRRPNTSFCFLDIRSPGLGDTAMYLCATSGQGDSEAFFGQGTRLTVV.